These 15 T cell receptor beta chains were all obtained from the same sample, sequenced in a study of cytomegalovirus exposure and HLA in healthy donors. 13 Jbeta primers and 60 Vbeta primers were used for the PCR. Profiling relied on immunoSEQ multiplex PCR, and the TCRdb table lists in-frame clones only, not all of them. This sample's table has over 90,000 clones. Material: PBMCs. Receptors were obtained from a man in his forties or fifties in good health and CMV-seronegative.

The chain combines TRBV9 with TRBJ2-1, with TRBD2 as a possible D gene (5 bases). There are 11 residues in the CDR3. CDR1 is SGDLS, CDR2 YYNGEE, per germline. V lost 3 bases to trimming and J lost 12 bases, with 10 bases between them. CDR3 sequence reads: CASSAGGGQFF. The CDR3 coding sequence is TGTGCCAGCAGCGCAGGAGGCGGGCAGTTCTTC.

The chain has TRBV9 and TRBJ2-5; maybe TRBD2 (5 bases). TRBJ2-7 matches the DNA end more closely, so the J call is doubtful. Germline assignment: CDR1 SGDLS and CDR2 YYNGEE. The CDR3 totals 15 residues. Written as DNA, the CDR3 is TGTGCCAGCAGCGTCGGGGTGGTGGGCTCCTACGAGCAGTACTTC. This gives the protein CASSVGVVGSYEQYF.

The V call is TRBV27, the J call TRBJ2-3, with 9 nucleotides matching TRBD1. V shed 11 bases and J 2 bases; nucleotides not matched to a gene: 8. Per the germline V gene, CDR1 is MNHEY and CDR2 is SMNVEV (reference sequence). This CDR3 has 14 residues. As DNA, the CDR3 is TGTGCCGCCAGGGACAGGGTGAACACAGATACGCAGTATTTT. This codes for CAARDRVNTDTQYF.

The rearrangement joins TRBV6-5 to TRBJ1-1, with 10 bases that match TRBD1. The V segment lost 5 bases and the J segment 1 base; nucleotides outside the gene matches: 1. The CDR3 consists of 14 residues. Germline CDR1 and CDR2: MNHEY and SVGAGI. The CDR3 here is CASSGQGGNTEAFF. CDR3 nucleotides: TGTGCCAGCAGTGGACAGGGGGGGAACACTGAAGCTTTCTTT.

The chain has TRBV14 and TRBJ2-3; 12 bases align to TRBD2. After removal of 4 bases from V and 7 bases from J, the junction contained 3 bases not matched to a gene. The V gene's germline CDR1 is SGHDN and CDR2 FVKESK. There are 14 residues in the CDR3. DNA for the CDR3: TGTGCCAGCAGCCCACTAGCGGGGGGATATACGCAGTATTTT. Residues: CASSPLAGGYTQYF.

The CDR3 spells CASSLDSSNYGYTF. In DNA form, the CDR3 reads TGTGCCAGCTCACTGGACAGCTCTAACTATGGCTACACCTTC. The chain employs TRBV18 and TRBJ1-2; D perhaps matches TRBD1 (6 bases). From germline, CDR1 is KGHSH and CDR2 LQKENI. V was pared by 4 bases and J by 0 bases, with 9 bases between. The CDR3 has 14 amino acids. The entire variable domain, with the rest obtained from reference TRBV18 and TRBJ1-2, is as follows: NAGVMQNPRHLVRRRGQEARLRCSPMKGHSHVYWYRQLPEEGLKFMVYLQKENIIDESGMPKERFSAEFPKEGPSILRIQQVVRGDSAAYFCASSLDSSNYGYTFGSGTRLTVV.

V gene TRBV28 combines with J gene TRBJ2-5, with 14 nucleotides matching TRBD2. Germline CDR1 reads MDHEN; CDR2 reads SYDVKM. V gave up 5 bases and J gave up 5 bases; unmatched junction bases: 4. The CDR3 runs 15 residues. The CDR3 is CASSPTSGRAETQYF. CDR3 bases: TGTGCCAGCAGTCCGACTAGCGGGAGGGCGGAGACCCAGTACTTC.

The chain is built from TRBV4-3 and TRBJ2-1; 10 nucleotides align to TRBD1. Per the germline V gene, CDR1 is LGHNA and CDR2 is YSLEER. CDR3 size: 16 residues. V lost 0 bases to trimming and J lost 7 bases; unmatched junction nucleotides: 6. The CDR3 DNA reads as TGCGCCAGCAGCCAAGATCGGTGGACAGGGGGGAATGAGCAGTTCTTC. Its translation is CASSQDRWTGGNEQFF.

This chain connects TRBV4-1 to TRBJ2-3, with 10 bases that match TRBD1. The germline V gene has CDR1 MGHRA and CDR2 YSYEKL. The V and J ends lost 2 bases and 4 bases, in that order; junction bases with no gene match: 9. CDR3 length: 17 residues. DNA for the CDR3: TGCGCCAGCAGCCAATTGACCGGGACAGGGGTATCAGATACGCAGTATTTT. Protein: CASSQLTGTGVSDTQYF.

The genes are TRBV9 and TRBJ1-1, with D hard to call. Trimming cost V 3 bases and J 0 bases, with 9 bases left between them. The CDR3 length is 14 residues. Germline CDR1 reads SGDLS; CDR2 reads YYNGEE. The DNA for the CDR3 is TGTGCCAGCAGCGAGGGAGCCGTGAACACTGAAGCTTTCTTT. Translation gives CASSEGAVNTEAFF.

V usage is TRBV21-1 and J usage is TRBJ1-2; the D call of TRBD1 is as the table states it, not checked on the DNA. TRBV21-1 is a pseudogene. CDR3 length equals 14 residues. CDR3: CASSKGRTGDGYTF. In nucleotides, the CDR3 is TGTGCCAGCAGCAAAGGGCGGACAGGGGATGGCTACACCTTC.

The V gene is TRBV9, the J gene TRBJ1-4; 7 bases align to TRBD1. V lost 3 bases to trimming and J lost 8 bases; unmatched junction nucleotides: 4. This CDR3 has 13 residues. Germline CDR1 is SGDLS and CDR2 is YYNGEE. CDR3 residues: CASSDGQAEKLFF. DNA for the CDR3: TGTGCCAGCAGCGACGGACAGGCGGAAAAACTGTTTTTT.

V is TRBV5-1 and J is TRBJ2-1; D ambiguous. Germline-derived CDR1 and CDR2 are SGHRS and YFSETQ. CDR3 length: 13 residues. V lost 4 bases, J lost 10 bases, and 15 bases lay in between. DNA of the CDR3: TGCGCCAGCAGCGTGGGTTCGAACTGCGAGCAGTTCTTC. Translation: CASSVGSNCEQFF.

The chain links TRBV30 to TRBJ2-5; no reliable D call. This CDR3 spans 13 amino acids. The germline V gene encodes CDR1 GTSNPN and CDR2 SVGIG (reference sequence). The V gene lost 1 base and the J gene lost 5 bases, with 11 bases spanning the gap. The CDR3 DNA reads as TGTGCCTGGAGTGAAAACAGTGGTGAGACCCAGTACTTC. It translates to CAWSENSGETQYF.

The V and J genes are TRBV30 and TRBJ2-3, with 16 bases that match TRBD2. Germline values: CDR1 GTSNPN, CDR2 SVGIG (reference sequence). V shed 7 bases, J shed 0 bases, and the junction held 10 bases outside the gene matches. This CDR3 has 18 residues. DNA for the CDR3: TGTGCCTCGACCTCCGGGACTAGCGGGGGGGAAAGCACAGATACGCAGTATTTT. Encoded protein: CASTSGTSGGESTDTQYF. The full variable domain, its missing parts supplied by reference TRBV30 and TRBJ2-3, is SQTIHQWPATLVQPVGSPLSLECTVEGTSNPNLYWYRQAAGRGLQLLFYSVGIGQISSEVPQNLSASRPQDRQFILSSKKLLLSDSGFYLCASTSGTSGGESTDTQYFGPGTRLTVL.